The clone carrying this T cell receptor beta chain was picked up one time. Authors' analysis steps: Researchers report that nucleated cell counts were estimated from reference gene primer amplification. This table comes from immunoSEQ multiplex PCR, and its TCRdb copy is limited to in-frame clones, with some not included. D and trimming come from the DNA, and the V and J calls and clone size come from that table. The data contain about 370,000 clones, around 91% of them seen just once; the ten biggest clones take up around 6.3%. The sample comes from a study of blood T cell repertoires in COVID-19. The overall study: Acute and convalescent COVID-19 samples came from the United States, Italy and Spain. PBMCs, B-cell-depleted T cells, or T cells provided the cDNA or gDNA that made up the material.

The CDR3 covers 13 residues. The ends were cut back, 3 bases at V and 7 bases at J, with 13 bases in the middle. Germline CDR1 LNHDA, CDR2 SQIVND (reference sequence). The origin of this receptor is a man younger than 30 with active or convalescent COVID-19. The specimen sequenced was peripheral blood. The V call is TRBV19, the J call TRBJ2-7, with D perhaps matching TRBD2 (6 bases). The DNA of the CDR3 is TGTGCCAGTAGTATCCTGCCTGGGAGGGAGCAGTACTTC. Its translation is CASSILPGREQYF.